This T cell receptor beta chain was captured in a study of blood T cell repertoires in COVID-19. Looked up from germline, CDR1 is SGHTS and CDR2 is YDEGEE. The CDR3 has 14 residues. V was cut by 5 bases and J by 8 bases, with 19 bases left in between. Clones were read by immunoSEQ multiplex PCR, and TCRdb kept only the in-frame ones, dropping some. The sample shows some 670,000 clones, 80% to 90% of them seen only once. This clonotype was sampled from a woman between 18 and 29 years old with acute or convalescent COVID-19. V and J are TRBV5-8 and TRBJ1-2; TRBD1 might be the D (5 bases). The sequenced material came from peripheral blood. The DNA for the CDR3 is TGTGCCAGCAGTTTCGACAGCGCCTTCGGGGGCTACACCTTC. Translating it yields CASSFDSAFGGYTF.